The next 25 T cell receptor beta chains were all read from a single sample in a study of Ad26.COV2.S vaccination and SARS-CoV-2 variants listed by TCRdb under 2021. The receptor library was made with the immunoSEQ multiplex PCR assay. TCRdb carries this immuneACCESS record with in-frame sequences only. Its versions omit some clonotypes, under half of them owing to an unresolved V gene in the studies checked, with the rest unexplained. This sample gives more than 300,000 clones in total; about 87% of them show up just once. The top ten constitute approximately 5.9% of the sample. The treatment or condition label here, explained by the study, means: some 20 received Ad26.COV2.S at low or high dose, single or two shots; 5 received placebo; per-sample allocation not given. For vaccine and placebo recipients, the sequenced repertoires came from samples collected on day 63 after the first injection. The material sequenced was peripheral blood, taken in a trial of Ad26.COV2.S vaccine versus placebo. The receptors were sampled from a person between 18 and 65 years old who received the Ad26.COV2.S COVID-19 vaccine or a placebo.

This clone was found a few times. V is TRBV4-1 and J is TRBJ2-7; the D gene could be TRBD1 or TRBD2 (5 bases each). Germline CDR1 MGHRA, CDR2 YSYEKL. CDR3 length: 15 residues. V lost 6 bases to trimming and J lost 4 bases, with 19 bases between them. DNA for the CDR3: TGCGCCAGCAGGCCCACATTCAATGAGGGGTACGAGCAGTACTTC. Amino acids: CASRPTFNEGYEQYF.

The chain carries TRBV7-3 and TRBJ1-1, with TRBD1 as a possible D gene (5 bases). CDR3 length: 13 residues. Germline V gives CDR1 SGHTA, CDR2 FQGTGA. V lost 6 bases, J lost 1 base, and 9 bases lay in between. The CDR3 DNA follows: TGTGCCAGCAGATGGGGACGGAACACTGAAGCTTTCTTT. It translates to CASRWGRNTEAFF.

In this sample, this clone turned up a few times. Other DNA variants within this sample encode the same CDR3. V gene TRBV24-1 combines with J gene TRBJ1-5, with D uncertain. The germline CDR1 and CDR2 sequences are KGHDR and SFDVKD. Between the trimmed V and J ends, which lost 4 bases and 0 bases, there was a span of 6 bases. The CDR3 is 14 amino acids. The CDR3 sequence: CATSDSYSNQPQHF. CDR3 DNA sequence: TGTGCCACCAGTGACAGTTATAGCAATCAGCCCCAGCATTTT.

The chain links TRBV19 to TRBJ2-3; D possibly corresponds to TRBD1 (5 bases). The CDR3 totals 13 residues. Trimming took 5 bases from V and 6 from J, leaving 12 bases between them. The germline gives CDR1 LNHDA, CDR2 SQIVND (reference sequence). The CDR3 DNA follows: TGTGCCAGTAGTTACCAGGGTGTGGATACGCAGTATTTT. Translating gives CASSYQGVDTQYF.

This chain connects TRBV7-2 to TRBJ2-2; 8 nucleotides line up with TRBD1. There are 15 residues in the CDR3. CDR1 is SGHTA, CDR2 FQGNSA, per germline. V shed 5 bases and J 6 bases; nucleotides not matched to a gene: 8. The CDR3: CASSPRTGLAGELFF. The CDR3, as DNA: TGTGCCAGCAGCCCGCGGACAGGGTTGGCCGGGGAGCTGTTTTTT.

This clone was seen a handful of times. This chain links TRBV2 with TRBJ1-3; 7 bases match TRBD1. The CDR3 loop spans 16 amino acids. The V segment lost 5 bases and the J segment 0 bases; nucleotides outside the gene matches: 7. Per the germline V gene, CDR1 is SNHLY and CDR2 is FYNNEI. The CDR3 DNA sequence: TGTGCCAGCAGTCGGGACAGACAGAGCTCTGGAAACACCATATATTTT. Amino acid sequence: CASSRDRQSSGNTIYF.

Only a few counts were recorded for this clone. The genes are TRBV7-6 and TRBJ1-2; 11 positions agree with TRBD1. The CDR3 spans 17 residues. V shed 5 bases and J 4 bases; nucleotides not matched to a gene: 12. Germline lookup yields CDR1 SGHVS and CDR2 FNYEAQ. The CDR3: CASSARGTGGKSYGYTF. In nucleotides, the CDR3 is TGTGCCAGCAGCGCCCGAGGGACAGGGGGGAAAAGCTATGGCTACACCTTC.

The V and J genes are TRBV6-2 or TRBV6-3 and TRBJ2-3; no clear D gene. CDR3 length equals 14 residues. CDR1 MNHEY and CDR2 SVGEGT come from the germline V gene. The V and J ends lost 6 bases and 0 bases respectively, with 10 bases between them. For the CDR3, the DNA is TGTGCCAGCAGCAACGCGGCTAGCACAGATACGCAGTATTTT. Its protein is CASSNAASTDTQYF.

This chain uses TRBV29-1 with TRBJ1-1; D is undetermined. V was clipped by 3 bases and J by 4 bases, with 15 bases between them. Per the germline V gene, CDR1 is SQVTM and CDR2 is ANQGSEA. This CDR3 has 14 residues. CDR3 in amino acids: CSVEEPSATTEAFF. The CDR3 DNA reads TGCAGCGTTGAGGAGCCTAGCGCAACCACTGAAGCTTTCTTT.

V usage is TRBV5-1 and J usage is TRBJ2-3; 7 nucleotides match TRBD1. The CDR3 covers 19 residues. Germline CDR1 is SGHRS and CDR2 is YFSETQ. Losses at the gene ends were 4 bases for V and 2 bases for J; bases not matched to a gene: 19. The CDR3 is CASSTWGTQGDRNTDTQYF. CDR3 nucleotide sequence: TGCGCCAGCAGCACTTGGGGTACCCAGGGGGACAGAAACACAGATACGCAGTATTTT. Full variable domain (rest looked up from reference TRBV5-1 and TRBJ2-3): KAGVTQTPRYLIKTRGQQVTLSCSPISGHRSVSWYQQTPGQGLQFLFEYFSETQRNKGNFPGRFSGRQFSNSRSEMNVSTLELGDSALYLCASSTWGTQGDRNTDTQYFGPGTRLTVL.

A note on this clone: This same CDR3 is encoded by further DNA sequences in the sample. This chain connects TRBV10-3 to TRBJ1-2; D is unclear. Trimming shortened V by 0 bases and J by 2 bases, and 4 bases separated the two germline ends. There are 13 residues in the CDR3. Germline lookup yields CDR1 ENHRY and CDR2 SYGVKD. The CDR3 nucleotides read TGTGCCATCAGTGAGTCAGGGAACTATGGCTACACCTTC. This sequence encodes CAISESGNYGYTF.

V and J are TRBV30 and TRBJ1-1; 8 positions agree with TRBD1. Germline CDR1 and CDR2: GTSNPN and SVGIG (reference sequence). Germline trimming cut 4 bases from V and 4 bases from J; bases unmatched to any gene: 14. This CDR3 comprises 16 residues. CDR3: CAWMTPRRQGFTEAFF. The CDR3 DNA sequence: TGTGCCTGGATGACCCCCCGGCGACAGGGGTTCACTGAAGCTTTCTTT.

The chain links TRBV6-5 to TRBJ2-3; TRBD1 matches 8 bases. The junction had 3 bases not matched to a gene; V was cut back by 5 bases and J by 5 bases. The CDR3 has 13 amino acids. Germline V gives CDR1 MNHEY, CDR2 SVGAGI. The chain's CDR3 is CASSRQGLDTQYF. DNA of the CDR3: TGTGCCAGCAGTAGACAGGGGTTAGATACGCAGTATTTT.

V gene TRBV3-1 (or the pseudogene TRBV3-2) combines with J gene TRBJ2-1; the D is unclear. Germline V gene data show CDR1 as LGHDT and CDR2 as YNNKEL (reference sequence). The CDR3 contains 11 residues. Trimming pared 5 bases from V and 5 bases from J, leaving 4 bases between. The CDR3 DNA follows: TGTGCCAGCAGCTTCAACAATGAGCAGTTCTTC. Encoded protein: CASSFNNEQFF.

The sample holds a few counts of this clone. The V gene is TRBV18, the J gene TRBJ1-5, with 9 bases lining up with TRBD1. The germline V gene encodes CDR1 KGHSH and CDR2 LQKENI. The CDR3 is made up of 18 amino acids. V dropped 5 bases and J dropped 0; count of bases not matched to a gene: 11. The CDR3 loop reads CASSSIRTGDNSNQPQHF. For the CDR3, the DNA is TGTGCCAGCTCATCCATCCGGACAGGGGATAATAGCAATCAGCCCCAGCATTTT.

The CDR3 protein is CASSFLTEPFRGEQYF. The CDR3 bases are TGTGCCAGCAGTTTTCTTACGGAGCCGTTTAGGGGGGAGCAGTACTTC. The chain employs TRBV27 and TRBJ2-7; a possible D gene is TRBD1 (6 bases). The V end was cut by 3 bases, the J end by 7 bases, with 22 bases between. Germline assignment: CDR1 MNHEY and CDR2 SMNVEV (reference sequence). CDR3 length: 16 amino acids.

The chain is built from TRBV7-9 and TRBJ1-5; 9 bases match TRBD1. CDR3 size: 15 residues. From germline, CDR1 is SEHNR and CDR2 FQNEAQ (reference sequence). V gave up 6 bases and J gave up 6 bases; unmatched junction bases: 9. The chain's CDR3 is CASSSGQGIGQPQHF. CDR3 coding DNA: TGTGCCAGCAGTTCGGGACAGGGAATCGGTCAGCCCCAGCATTTT.

The CDR3 sequence is CASSQVEGVGELFF. CDR3 nucleotide sequence: TGCGCCAGCAGCCAAGTGGAGGGTGTGGGGGAGCTGTTTTTT. This chain connects TRBV4-3 to TRBJ2-2; weak D call: TRBD2 (6 bases). Per germline, CDR1 LGHNA and CDR2 YSLEER. The CDR3 has 14 residues. Trimming stripped 1 base from V and 8 bases from J, with 11 bases between.

The CDR3 sequence: CASSSLEQYF. CDR3 bases: TGTGCCAGCAGTTCCCTCGAGCAGTACTTC. This rearrangement joins TRBV28 to TRBJ2-7; D unclear. Trimming pared 4 bases from V and 6 bases from J, leaving 4 bases between. The CDR3 is 10 residues long. CDR1 and CDR2 (germline): MDHEN, SYDVKM. The complete variable domain, with remaining parts taken from reference TRBV28 and TRBJ2-7, reads DVKVTQSSRYLVKRTGEKVFLECVQDMDHENMFWYRQDPGLGLRLIYFSYDVKMKEKGDIPEGYSVSREKKERFSLILESASTNQTSMYLCASSSLEQYFGPGTRLTVT.

This chain joins TRBV27 and TRBJ2-1; 7 bases match TRBD1. Germline values: CDR1 MNHEY, CDR2 SMNVEV (reference sequence). The junction had 5 bases not matched to a gene; V was cut back by 7 bases and J by 2 bases. The CDR3 covers 14 residues. The CDR3 bases are TGTGCCAGCAAGTCCGGGACAGCCTACAATGAGCAGTTCTTC. Encoded protein: CASKSGTAYNEQFF.

This sequence joins TRBV7-9 and TRBJ1-1; 8 bases match TRBD1. V shed 2 bases, J shed 5 bases, and the junction held 4 bases outside the gene matches. CDR3 length: 14 residues. CDR1 and CDR2 (germline): SEHNR, FQNEAQ (reference sequence). The CDR3 protein is CASSLSRTGTEAFF. The CDR3 DNA reads as TGTGCCAGCAGCTTATCTAGGACAGGGACTGAAGCTTTCTTT.

J is TRBJ1-1 and V is TRBV29-1; D ambiguous. There are 12 residues in the CDR3. The germline V gene has CDR1 SQVTM and CDR2 ANQGSEA. The V and J ends lost 7 bases and 5 bases respectively, with 14 bases between them. CDR3 sequence (DNA): TGCAGCGCGAGATCCGAGCGGACTGAAGCTTTCTTT. Translation gives CSARSERTEAFF.

The chain is built from TRBV6-2 or TRBV6-3 and TRBJ1-6, with 9 bases matching TRBD1. Unmatched junction bases numbered 6, after V lost 2 bases and J lost 4 bases. Germline values: CDR1 MNHEY, CDR2 SVGEGT. This CDR3 comprises 17 residues. The CDR3 reads CASSYEPGQGYNSPLHF. As DNA, the CDR3 is TGTGCCAGCAGTTACGAACCGGGACAGGGTTATAATTCACCCCTCCACTTT.

The chain is built from TRBV5-1 and TRBJ1-1; unclear D gene. The germline CDR1 and CDR2 sequences are SGHRS and YFSETQ. The CDR3 is 14 residues long. V dropped 7 bases and J dropped 0 bases, with 13 bases sitting between them. This CDR3 reads CASSIMPVNTEAFF. The CDR3 DNA reads TGCGCCAGCTCCATAATGCCGGTGAACACTGAAGCTTTCTTT.

V gene TRBV11-2 combines with J gene TRBJ2-7, with a tentative D call TRBD1 (6 bases). This CDR3 is built from 17 residues. Between the trimmed V and J ends, which lost 5 bases and 3 bases, there was a span of 23 bases. Germline V lookup: CDR1 SGHAT, CDR2 FQNNGV. The CDR3 is CASSGRPGDIPRYEQYF. The DNA of the CDR3 is TGTGCCAGCAGCGGCAGGCCAGGGGACATCCCCCGCTACGAGCAGTACTTC.